Below, 16 T cell receptor beta chains from the same sample are listed, as sequenced in a study of blood T cell repertoires in COVID-19. The data were produced by immunoSEQ multiplex PCR, yet TCRdb's version contains in-frame clones alone and is incomplete. The sample includes about 260,000 clones, roughly 87% of them seen just once. Material: peripheral blood. Receptor source: a human donor in a cohort sampled during active COVID-19.

This chain links TRBV3-1 (or the pseudogene TRBV3-2) with TRBJ1-5; D gene unclear. The CDR3 has 10 amino acids. Trimming took off 8 bases at V and 3 bases at J, with 2 bases between the two ends. Germline loops: CDR1 LGHDT, CDR2 YNNKEL (reference sequence). The CDR3 spells CASHNQPQHF. The CDR3 DNA reads TGTGCCAGCCACAATCAGCCCCAGCATTTT.

This chain joins TRBV2 and TRBJ1-5, with D possibly matching TRBD1 (5 bases). The CDR3 runs 15 residues. The V gene lost 6 bases and the J gene lost 0 bases, with 12 bases spanning the gap. Germline V gives CDR1 SNHLY, CDR2 FYNNEI. This chain's CDR3 is CASRSTGNSNQPQHF. The CDR3 DNA reads as TGTGCCAGCAGGAGTACAGGTAATAGCAATCAGCCCCAGCATTTT.

The V gene is TRBV13, the J gene TRBJ1-2; tentatively, D is TRBD1 (6 bases). Germline V gives CDR1 PRHDT, CDR2 FYEKMQ (reference sequence). The germline V and J ends were trimmed by 5 bases and 0 bases, with 13 bases remaining between them. This CDR3 has 15 residues. The CDR3 DNA reads TGTGCCAGCAGCCGCAGGGGCCTAGCTAACTATGGCTACACCTTC. Translated, it gives CASSRRGLANYGYTF.

The V gene is TRBV4-1, the J gene TRBJ2-2; 10 positions match TRBD2. This CDR3 has 18 amino acids. J lost 6 bases, V lost 0 bases, and 10 bases had no gene match. Per the germline V gene, CDR1 is MGHRA and CDR2 is YSYEKL. CDR3 loop: CASSQERLAGHIPGELFF. The DNA for the CDR3 is TGCGCCAGCAGCCAAGAGCGACTAGCGGGCCATATCCCCGGGGAGCTGTTTTTT.

V is TRBV7-2 and J is TRBJ2-7; a weak D match, TRBD2 (5 bases). This CDR3 spans 15 amino acids. Per germline, CDR1 SGHTA and CDR2 FQGNSA. Trimming took 0 bases from V and 0 from J, leaving 9 bases between them. CDR3 amino acids: CASSLALGGSYEQYF. The CDR3 coding sequence is TGTGCCAGCAGCTTAGCTCTTGGAGGCTCCTACGAGCAGTACTTC.

This chain connects TRBV24-1 to TRBJ2-2; 7 nucleotides match TRBD1. The CDR3 is 16 amino acids. The trim removed 3 bases at V and 0 bases at J, leaving 3 bases unmatched. Germline values: CDR1 KGHDR, CDR2 SFDVKD. The CDR3 region is CATSDDREANTGELFF. CDR3 nucleotide sequence: TGTGCCACCAGTGATGACAGGGAAGCGAACACCGGGGAGCTGTTTTTT.

The chain recombines TRBV28 with TRBJ1-5; 7 bases map to TRBD1. The J segment lost 7 bases and the V segment lost 4 bases, leaving 10 bases of the junction unmatched. Per the germline V gene, CDR1 is MDHEN and CDR2 is SYDVKM. The CDR3 is 15 residues long. The CDR3: CASSSRRQGWQPQHF. The CDR3 nucleotides read TGTGCCAGCAGTTCTCGCCGACAGGGCTGGCAGCCCCAGCATTTT. Together with reference TRBV28 and TRBJ1-5, the CDR3 gives the full variable domain: DVKVTQSSRYLVKRTGEKVFLECVQDMDHENMFWYRQDPGLGLRLIYFSYDVKMKEKGDIPEGYSVSREKKERFSLILESASTNQTSMYLCASSSRRQGWQPQHFGDGTRLSIL.

The chain uses TRBV27 and TRBJ2-7; TRBD2 is a possible D gene (5 bases). V dropped 5 bases and J dropped 9 bases, with 26 bases sitting between them. CDR1 and CDR2 (germline): MNHEY, SMNVEV (reference sequence). The CDR3 totals 16 residues. CDR3 protein: CASSRSPDSDLKGQYF. In nucleotides, the CDR3 is TGTGCCAGCAGTCGCTCCCCGGACTCTGACCTTAAGGGGCAGTACTTC.

The chain recombines TRBV12-3 or TRBV12-4 with TRBJ1-3; D call uncertain. The germline V and J ends were trimmed by 5 bases and 3 bases, with 8 bases remaining between them. This CDR3 region has 13 residues. CDR3 coding DNA: TGTGCCAGCAGTCCCACGAGTGGAAACACCATATATTTT. Encoded protein: CASSPTSGNTIYF.

The chain employs TRBV29-1 and TRBJ1-4; 8 bases align to TRBD1. V lost 0 bases to trimming and J lost 4 bases; unmatched junction nucleotides: 13. CDR3 length: 18 amino acids. Germline assignment: CDR1 SQVTM and CDR2 ANQGSEA. In DNA, the CDR3 is TGCAGCGTTGAAGAAGACTCCCTGGGCAGGGGGCTTAATGAAAAACTGTTTTTT. This translates into CSVEEDSLGRGLNEKLFF.

J is TRBJ1-1 and V is TRBV7-3, with 8 bases fitting TRBD1. Germline CDR1 is SGHTA and CDR2 is FQGTGA. The CDR3 sequence is 13 residues long. V shed 4 bases and J 7 bases; nucleotides not matched to a gene: 5. The CDR3 sequence is CASSSGQGYEAFF. Here the CDR3 DNA reads TGTGCCAGCAGCTCAGGACAGGGCTATGAAGCTTTCTTT.

The chain recombines TRBV19 with TRBJ2-1, with TRBD2 identical over 7 bases. CDR1 and CDR2 from the germline V gene are LNHDA and SQIVND (reference sequence). V gave up 4 bases and J gave up 6 bases; unmatched junction bases: 12. This CDR3 has 16 residues. CDR3 bases: TGTGCCAGTAGTAGGACTAGGGACTTATTGGGCAATGAGCAGTTCTTC. Translating gives CASSRTRDLLGNEQFF. Using reference TRBV19 and TRBJ2-1 for the parts outside the CDR3, the full variable domain is DGGITQSPKYLFRKEGQNVTLSCEQNLNHDAMYWYRQDPGQGLRLIYYSQIVNDFQKGDIAEGYSVSREKKESFPLTVTSAQKNPTAFYLCASSRTRDLLGNEQFFGPGTRLTVL.

J is TRBJ2-7 and V is TRBV7-2, with D uncertain. Germline-derived CDR1 and CDR2 are SGHTA and FQGNSA. The length of the CDR3 is 11 residues. The V gene lost 1 base and the J gene lost 6 bases, with 4 bases spanning the gap. CDR3 residues: CASSLDREQYF. CDR3 DNA: TGTGCCAGCAGCTTAGATCGCGAGCAGTACTTC.

The rearrangement uses TRBV5-1 and TRBJ1-1; the D is unclear. The CDR3 consists of 15 residues. Germline CDR1 and CDR2: SGHRS and YFSETQ. V was trimmed by 0 bases and J by 4 bases, leaving 13 bases between them. CDR3 bases: TGCGCCAGCAGCTTGGAGCCAATCGGCGGCACTGAAGCTTTCTTT. Amino acids: CASSLEPIGGTEAFF.

This clone was seen once. This rearrangement joins TRBV5-1 to TRBJ1-1; TRBD1 matches at 8 bases. This CDR3 is 14 amino acids long. The germline CDR1 and CDR2 sequences are SGHRS and YFSETQ. Trimming took 3 bases from V and 1 from J; bases not matched to a gene: 2. The DNA of the CDR3 is TGCGCCAGCAGCTGGACAGGGCCGAACACTGAAGCTTTCTTT. Encoded protein: CASSWTGPNTEAFF.

This chain uses TRBV10-3 with TRBJ1-1; TRBD1 matches 7 bases. CDR1 is ENHRY and CDR2 is SYGVKD in the germline V gene. This CDR3 region has 16 residues. The ends lost 3 bases at V and 0 bases at J; junction bases unmatched: 7. CDR3 DNA: TGTGCCATCAGTGAAGGCCGGGGACAGCTGAACACTGAAGCTTTCTTT. Translating it yields CAISEGRGQLNTEAFF.